The 23 T cell receptor beta chains given below trace back to one sample, sequenced in a study of cytomegalovirus exposure and HLA in healthy donors. PCR used 60 Vbeta primers and 13 Jbeta primers. Produced via immunoSEQ multiplex PCR; TCRdb's table is partial and in-frame only. The table has about 120,000 clones, around 65% seen once. The sequenced sample was PBMCs. Source of these receptors: a man between 18 and 29 years old in good health and CMV-seronegative.

The chain joins TRBV2 to TRBJ2-5; perhaps TRBD1 as D (6 bases). This CDR3 region has 13 residues. Germline CDR1 reads SNHLY; CDR2 reads FYNNEI. Trimming cost V 6 bases and J 3 bases, with 11 bases left between them. The CDR3 is CASRAGQKETQYF. DNA for the CDR3: TGTGCCAGCAGGGCAGGACAGAAAGAGACCCAGTACTTC. The full variable domain, with the rest looked up from reference TRBV2 and TRBJ2-5, is EPEVTQTPSHQVTQMGQEVILRCVPISNHLYFYWYRQILGQKVEFLVSFYNNEISEKSEIFDDQFSVERPDGSNFTLKIRSTKLEDSAMYFCASRAGQKETQYFGPGTRLLVL.

The chain has TRBV28 and TRBJ2-7; 8 nucleotides agree with TRBD2. Germline V gene lookup returns CDR1 MDHEN and CDR2 SYDVKM. V lost 7 bases to trimming and J lost 4 bases; unmatched junction nucleotides: 12. The CDR3 has 15 residues. This chain's CDR3 is CASTPSGSLRYEQYF. CDR3 bases: TGTGCCAGCACCCCTAGCGGGTCCCTGAGGTACGAGCAGTACTTC.

In its sample, this clone was seen a few times. This chain links TRBV7-9 with TRBJ1-4; no reliable D call. Trimming cost V 3 bases and J 0 bases, with 11 bases left between them. The CDR3 runs to 16 residues. Germline V gives CDR1 SEHNR, CDR2 FQNEAQ (reference sequence). CDR3 bases: TGTGCCAGCAGCTTGCGGCAGTCTGCAACTAATGAAAAACTGTTTTTT. This encodes CASSLRQSATNEKLFF. The whole variable domain, remainder taken from reference TRBV7-9 and TRBJ1-4, is DTGVSQNPRHKITKRGQNVTFRCDPISEHNRLYWYRQTLGQGPEFLTYFQNEAQLEKSRLLSDRFSAERPKGSFSTLEIQRTEQGDSAMYLCASSLRQSATNEKLFFGSGTQLSVL.

This chain connects TRBV18 to TRBJ1-4; no clear D. CDR3 length: 15 residues. Trimming removed 0 bases at V and 0 bases at J, with 5 bases between. Germline CDR1 and CDR2: KGHSH and LQKENI. CDR3 sequence: CASSPPPATNEKLFF. In DNA, the CDR3 is TGTGCCAGCTCACCACCGCCGGCAACTAATGAAAAACTGTTTTTT.

V gene TRBV6-5 combines with J gene TRBJ2-5, with D tentatively TRBD1 (6 bases). Germline values: CDR1 MNHEY, CDR2 SVGAGI. CDR3 length equals 15 residues. V lost 6 bases and J lost 5, with 19 bases in between. The CDR3 region is CASSWETGLRETQYF. CDR3 DNA sequence: TGTGCCAGCAGCTGGGAGACAGGACTTCGGGAGACCCAGTACTTC.

The gene calls are TRBV7-2 and TRBJ2-1; D is ambiguous. There are 13 residues in the CDR3. Germline V lookup: CDR1 SGHTA, CDR2 FQGNSA. Trimming shortened V by 1 base and J by 9 bases, and 10 bases separated the two germline ends. CDR3 bases: TGTGCCAGCAGCTTAGGGGTAGCTGTTGAGCAGTTCTTC. Translation gives CASSLGVAVEQFF.

The genes are TRBV2 and TRBJ2-5; 8 bases are shared with TRBD1. J was trimmed by 7 bases and V by 4 bases; bases with no gene match: 5. Per germline, CDR1 SNHLY and CDR2 FYNNEI. The CDR3 is 13 residues long. The CDR3 DNA reads TGTGCCAGCAGTGGGACAGGGCAGGGGACCCAGTACTTC. It translates to CASSGTGQGTQYF.

This clone was found once. This sequence joins TRBV5-1 and TRBJ1-2; 7 bases map to TRBD1. With V trimmed by 0 bases and J by 3 bases, 2 bases remained unmatched. This CDR3 is built from 14 residues. Germline-derived CDR1 and CDR2 are SGHRS and YFSETQ. The CDR3 DNA is TGCGCCAGCAGCTTGGGACAGGGTGACTATGGCTACACCTTC. Translated: CASSLGQGDYGYTF.

This clone was seen only a few times. The J gene is TRBJ1-5, the V gene TRBV15; D remains unclear. The CDR3 covers 15 residues. Germline V gives CDR1 LNHNV, CDR2 YYDKDF (reference sequence). V was trimmed by 0 bases and J by 3 bases, leaving 9 bases between them. As DNA, the CDR3 is TGTGCCACCAGCAGAGACCGGCGGGTCAATCAGCCCCAGCATTTT. Its translation is CATSRDRRVNQPQHF.

The gene calls are TRBV29-1 and TRBJ1-1, with D tentatively TRBD1 (6 bases). Trimming cost V 8 bases and J 10 bases, with 38 bases left between them. The V gene's germline CDR1 is SQVTM and CDR2 ANQGSEA. The CDR3 length is 18 residues. CDR3 nucleotides: TGCAGCATTATAATCCCACCCGGTCGAGGCAGGGGAAGGGAGGGAGCTTTCTTT. Translation: CSIIIPPGRGRGREGAFF.

The rearrangement uses TRBV7-9 and TRBJ2-3, with a weak D call TRBD2 (7 bases). V dropped 3 bases and J dropped 2 bases, with 12 bases sitting between them. This CDR3 is 15 amino acids long. Germline V gene data show CDR1 as SEHNR and CDR2 as FQNEAQ (reference sequence). The CDR3, as DNA: TGTGCCAGCAGCTTCAGCGGGACATTCACAGATACGCAGTATTTT. Translating it yields CASSFSGTFTDTQYF.

Concerning this clone: Relative to the germline gene, one junction end is altered; a read error may explain this. The chain has TRBV10-3 and TRBJ1-1; 7 positions match TRBD1. CDR1 and CDR2 (germline): ENHRY, SYGVKD. This CDR3 region has 15 residues. CDR3 loop: CPISYTGVVKGEAFF. The DNA of the CDR3 is TGTCCCATCAGCTACACAGGGGTGGTTAAGGGGGAAGCTTTCTTT.

The chain couples TRBV5-1 to TRBJ2-3; D might be TRBD1 (6 bases). Germline assignment: CDR1 SGHRS and CDR2 YFSETQ. The CDR3 spans 14 residues. The V end was cut by 4 bases, the J end by 6 bases, with 15 bases between. The CDR3 sequence: CASSPQGLMDTQYF. In DNA, the CDR3 is TGCGCCAGCAGCCCCCAGGGGCTGATGGATACGCAGTATTTT.

V and J are TRBV4-3 and TRBJ2-1; 10 bases are a match to TRBD1. The ends lost 4 bases at V and 9 bases at J; junction bases unmatched: 9. Germline V gives CDR1 LGHNA, CDR2 YSLEER. The CDR3 has 15 amino acids. The CDR3 region has the DNA TGCGCCAGCAGCCGCGCGGGAGACAGGGGGCTTGAGCAGTTCTTC. It yields the protein CASSRAGDRGLEQFF.

To note about this clone: The junction and the germline gene differ at one end; a read error may be behind it. This sequence joins TRBV19 and TRBJ1-4; D unresolved. The V gene's germline CDR1 is LNHDA and CDR2 SQIVND (reference sequence). The CDR3 totals 16 residues. CDR3 coding DNA: TGTGCCAGTAGTATCTTAAGGACTGCAACTGATGAAAAACTGTTTTTT. This translates into CASSILRTATDEKLFF.

In this sample, this clone turned up a few times. The J gene is TRBJ2-3, the V gene TRBV28; 13 bases are shared with TRBD2. The ends lost 5 bases at V and 4 bases at J; junction bases unmatched: 12. This CDR3 region has 18 residues. The V gene's germline CDR1 is MDHEN and CDR2 SYDVKM. Written as DNA, the CDR3 is TGTGCCAGCAGTGGAACTAGCGGGAGGGCTTCGGCGCCAGATACGCAGTATTTT. Protein product: CASSGTSGRASAPDTQYF.

The CDR3 nucleotides are TGTGCCAGCAGCTTGGTTGCGGGCCAGCCTAACTATGGCTACACCTTC. This encodes CASSLVAGQPNYGYTF. The chain combines TRBV5-5 with TRBJ1-2; D not resolved. CDR1 and CDR2 from the germline V gene are SGHKS and YYEKEE (reference sequence). Trimming stripped 0 bases from V and 0 bases from J, with 12 bases between. CDR3 length: 16 residues. The full variable domain, in which reference TRBV5-5 and TRBJ1-2 provide the parts outside the CDR3, is DAGVTQSPTHLIKTRGQQVTLRCSPISGHKSVSWYQQVLGQGPQFIFQYYEKEERGRGNFPDRFSARQFPNYSSELNVNALLLGDSALYLCASSLVAGQPNYGYTFGSGTRLTVV.

The CDR3 spells CASSLTGGWNQPQHF. The CDR3 DNA reads as TGTGCCAGCAGCTTGACAGGGGGCTGGAATCAGCCCCAGCATTTT. The chain links TRBV11-2 to TRBJ1-5; 10 nucleotides align to TRBD1. J gave up 4 bases and V 3 bases, and 3 bases lay outside the gene matches. CDR1 is SGHAT, CDR2 FQNNGV, per germline. There are 15 residues in the CDR3.

The chain carries TRBV28 and TRBJ2-3, with a tentative D call TRBD2 (6 bases). V dropped 5 bases and J dropped 6 bases, with 18 bases sitting between them. The CDR3 sequence is 15 residues long. Germline-derived CDR1 and CDR2 are MDHEN and SYDVKM. The CDR3 region has the DNA TGTGCCAGCAGTCCTGCGGACTACTATTCGGATACGCAGTATTTT. Its protein product is CASSPADYYSDTQYF.

V and J are TRBV29-1 and TRBJ2-7; 12 nucleotides line up with TRBD2. The ends lost 6 bases at V and 2 bases at J; junction bases unmatched: 11. This CDR3 contains 16 residues. Looked up from germline, CDR1 is SQVTM and CDR2 is ANQGSEA. The CDR3 nucleotides are TGCAGCGTCGCACACCCTACTAGCGGGGGGACCTACGAGCAGTACTTC. Its protein product is CSVAHPTSGGTYEQYF.

The table lists this clone with a few counts. The chain has TRBV20-1 and TRBJ2-7; 7 bases fit TRBD1. Germline values: CDR1 DFQATT, CDR2 SNEGSKA (reference sequence). V shed 0 bases and J 7 bases; nucleotides not matched to a gene: 0. CDR3 length: 11 amino acids. This CDR3 reads CSAREDREQYF. CDR3 in DNA: TGCAGTGCTAGAGAGGACAGGGAGCAGTACTTC.

This chain connects TRBV5-1 to TRBJ2-2; 8 bases fit TRBD1. The V gene's germline CDR1 is SGHRS and CDR2 YFSETQ. The junction had 8 bases not matched to a gene; V was cut back by 0 bases and J by 7 bases. There are 16 residues in the CDR3. The CDR3 is CASSLGDRRRGGELFF. CDR3 coding DNA: TGCGCCAGCAGCTTGGGGGACAGGCGGCGGGGCGGGGAGCTGTTTTTT. The full variable domain, its missing parts supplied by reference TRBV5-1 and TRBJ2-2, is KAGVTQTPRYLIKTRGQQVTLSCSPISGHRSVSWYQQTPGQGLQFLFEYFSETQRNKGNFPGRFSGRQFSNSRSEMNVSTLELGDSALYLCASSLGDRRRGGELFFGEGSRLTVL.

The chain links TRBV27 to TRBJ1-2; TRBD1 agrees at 10 bases. J lost 6 bases, V lost 6 bases, and 4 bases had no gene match. There are 13 residues in the CDR3. The germline V gene has CDR1 MNHEY and CDR2 SMNVEV (reference sequence). CDR3 sequence reads: CASSPTGGHGYTF. CDR3 bases: TGTGCCAGCAGCCCGACAGGGGGCCATGGCTACACCTTC.